This TCR beta chain was sequenced in a study of T cells in Graves' hyperthyroidism and ophthalmopathy. The study, taken as a whole, reports: Using 13 V-J features, a model discriminated ophthalmopathy from stable hyperthyroidism.

This clonotype has a count of ten or more. Its antigen is undetermined. RNA transcripts provided the source from which TCR beta CDR3 regions were amplified. A set of HTBI primers served as the primers for a first-round RT-PCR of the TCR CDR3. TCRdb re-called the multiplex PCR reads through MiXCR, storing one row per CDR3 protein. The table lists 400,000 to 500,000 distinct CDR3 sequences, approximately 15% of them singletons. The CDR3 length is 14 residues. V shed 8 bases and J 7 bases; nucleotides not matched to a gene: 13. The germline CDR1 and CDR2 sequences are LNHDA and SQIVND (reference sequence).

The sequencing sample was made of blood. This receptor was identified in a woman aged 18-29 years with Graves' hyperthyroidism. The chain carries TRBV19 and TRBJ1-2; 7 bases are a match to TRBD1. This CDR3 reads CASSFTGESFGYTF. CDR3 nucleotide sequence: TGTGCCAGTTCTTTTACAGGGGAATCGTTTGGCTACACCTTC. Variable domain in full (rest from reference TRBV19 and TRBJ1-2): DGGITQSPKYLFRKEGQNVTLSCEQNLNHDAMYWYRQDPGQGLRLIYYSQIVNDFQKGDIAEGYSVSREKKESFPLTVTSAQKNPTAFYLCASSFTGESFGYTFGSGTRLTVV.